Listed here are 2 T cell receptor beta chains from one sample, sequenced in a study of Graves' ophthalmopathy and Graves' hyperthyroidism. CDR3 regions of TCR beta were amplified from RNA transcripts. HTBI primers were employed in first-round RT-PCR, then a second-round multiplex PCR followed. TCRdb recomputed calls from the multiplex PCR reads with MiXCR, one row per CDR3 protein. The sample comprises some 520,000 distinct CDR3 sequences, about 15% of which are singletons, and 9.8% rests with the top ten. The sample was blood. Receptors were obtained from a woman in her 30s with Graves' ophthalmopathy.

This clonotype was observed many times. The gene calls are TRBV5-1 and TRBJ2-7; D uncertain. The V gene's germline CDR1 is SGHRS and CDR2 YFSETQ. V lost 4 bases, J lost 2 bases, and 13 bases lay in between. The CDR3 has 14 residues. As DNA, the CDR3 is TGCGCCAGCAGCCCCCGCTCCGGCCCCTACGAGCAGTACTTC. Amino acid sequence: CASSPRSGPYEQYF.

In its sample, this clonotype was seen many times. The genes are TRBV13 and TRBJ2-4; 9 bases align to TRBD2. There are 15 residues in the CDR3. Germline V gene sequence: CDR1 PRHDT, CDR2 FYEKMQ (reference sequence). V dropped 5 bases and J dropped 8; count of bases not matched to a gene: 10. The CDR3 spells CASSPSRREGHIQYF. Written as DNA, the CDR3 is TGTGCCAGCAGCCCGTCCCGGCGGGAGGGTCACATTCAGTACTTC.